The clone carrying this T cell receptor (beta chain) has just one count. The V gene's germline CDR1 is SNHLY and CDR2 FYNNEI. Trimming removed 7 bases at V and 1 base at J, with 8 bases between. The CDR3 length is 13 residues. These data belong to a study of T cell changes during pregnancy in multiple sclerosis. This table comes from immunoSEQ multiplex PCR, and its TCRdb copy is limited to in-frame clones, with some not included. This repertoire shows around 96,000 clones, 94% found once; its top ten account for more than 1.5%. The chain couples TRBV2 to TRBJ1-3; D possibly corresponds to TRBD1 (5 bases). The sequence was collected from a female donor in good health, enrolled as a control in a pregnancy study. Sequencing was performed on peripheral blood, taken after pregnancy. CDR3 in DNA: TGTGCCAGCACCAGGGTTTCTGGAAACACCATATATTTT. Amino acids: CASTRVSGNTIYF.